This entry lists 16 T cell receptor beta chains sequenced from one sample in a study of blood T cells in healthy people across ages. Combining a sample-barcoded 5' primer with a J-beta primer mix, a second PCR ran for 7 to 11 cycles. TCRdb re-derived calls from the 5' RACE reads in MiXCR, one entry per CDR3 protein. Among about 640,000 distinct CDR3 sequences listed, about 54% were seen once. The sequenced sample was blood. These receptors all stem from a man aged 60 to 69 in good health.

The V and J genes are TRBV11-2 and TRBJ2-3; D might be TRBD1 (6 bases). Trimming took off 5 bases at V and 2 bases at J, with 14 bases between the two ends. The CDR3 is made up of 15 amino acids. Looked up from germline, CDR1 is SGHAT and CDR2 is FQNNGV. The CDR3 loop reads CASSPIWDTTDTQYF. CDR3 coding DNA: TGTGCCAGCAGCCCCATCTGGGACACCACAGATACGCAGTATTTT.

The V gene is TRBV7-9, the J gene TRBJ2-7, with D uncertain. Trimming removed 5 bases from V and 4 bases from J, with 9 bases in between. The CDR3 runs 12 residues. Germline assignment: CDR1 SEHNR and CDR2 FQNEAQ (reference sequence). CDR3 nucleotide sequence: TGTGCCAGCAGCGTAAGGATTTACGAGCAGTACTTC. Residues: CASSVRIYEQYF.

For this clonotype: Possible read error: a much larger clone is one base away. The CDR3 nucleotides read TGTGCCAACACGGGAAACTTCTACGAGCAGTACTTC. Its protein product is CANTGNFYEQYF. V usage is TRBV5-5 and J usage is TRBJ2-5, with a weak D call TRBD2 (5 bases). Gene TRBJ2-7 matches the end of the DNA better, so the J call may be wrong. The germline gives CDR1 SGHKS, CDR2 YYEKEE (reference sequence). This CDR3 has 12 amino acids.

This clonotype was seen a single time. The chain couples TRBV29-1 to TRBJ2-7; no firm D call. The V end was cut by 7 bases, the J end by 1 base, with 14 bases between. The CDR3 sequence is 13 residues long. Germline CDR1 is SQVTM and CDR2 is ANQGSEA. Here the CDR3 reads CSAQTKESYEQYF. DNA for the CDR3: TGCAGCGCCCAGACGAAGGAGTCCTACGAGCAGTACTTC.

The chain couples TRBV5-4 to TRBJ2-1; 8 bases match TRBD1. CDR1 is SGHNT and CDR2 is YYREEE in the germline V gene (reference sequence). There are 15 residues in the CDR3. J was trimmed by 2 bases and V by 3 bases; bases with no gene match: 4. The CDR3 nucleotides are TGTGCCAGCAGCTCTCGACAGGGGACCTACAATGAGCAGTTCTTC. This encodes CASSSRQGTYNEQFF.

The gene calls are TRBV7-2 and TRBJ1-6; 10 bases map to TRBD1. V lost 2 bases and J lost 9; bases outside the gene matches: 7. This CDR3 is built from 16 residues. Germline CDR1 is SGHTA and CDR2 is FQGNSA. This CDR3 is CASSLPGQGGVSPLHF. The CDR3 DNA sequence: TGTGCCAGCAGCTTACCAGGACAGGGGGGTGTTTCACCCCTCCACTTT.

This sequence joins TRBV29-1 and TRBJ1-2; 7 bases are a match to TRBD1. V was pared by 5 bases and J by 4 bases, with 13 bases of the junction left unmatched. Germline V gene sequence: CDR1 SQVTM, CDR2 ANQGSEA. This CDR3 has 15 amino acids. CDR3 nucleotides: TGCAGCGTTAGGGAACCCGGGACAGCCGGCTATGGCTACACCTTC. Protein product: CSVREPGTAGYGYTF.

This clonotype has a handful of counts. This may be a read error, as it is one base from a much larger clone. The rearrangement uses TRBV12-3 or TRBV12-4 and TRBJ1-1; D gene unclear. This CDR3 comprises 14 residues. Trimming removed 5 bases from V and 0 bases from J, with 10 bases in between. CDR3 residues: CASSVGQMNTEAFF. CDR3 nucleotide sequence: TGTGCCAGCAGTGTAGGGCAGATGAACACTGAAGCTTTCTTT.

The sample holds a few counts of this clonotype. The chain is built from TRBV3-1 and TRBJ2-1; D perhaps matches TRBD2 (6 bases). CDR1 LGHDT and CDR2 YNNKEL come from the germline V gene (reference sequence). The germline V and J ends were trimmed by 3 bases and 4 bases, with 13 bases remaining between them. The CDR3 sequence is 15 residues long. The CDR3 sequence: CASSHWDSPYNEQFF. In nucleotides, the CDR3 is TGTGCCAGCAGCCACTGGGACTCCCCGTACAATGAGCAGTTCTTC.

This clonotype was seen a few times. The chain combines TRBV4-2 with TRBJ2-7; TRBD2 is a possible D gene (6 bases). The CDR3 has 14 amino acids. Trimming pared 4 bases from V and 5 bases from J, leaving 15 bases between. In germline, CDR1 is LGHNA, CDR2 YNFKEQ. The CDR3 is CASSPLRRGDEQYF. CDR3 DNA sequence: TGTGCCAGCAGCCCACTCAGGCGGGGTGACGAGCAGTACTTC.

The V and J genes are TRBV6-1 and TRBJ2-3; 10 nucleotides align to TRBD1. The CDR3 loop spans 15 amino acids. After removal of 8 bases from V and 5 bases from J, the junction contained 10 bases not matched to a gene. CDR1 is MNHNS, CDR2 SASEGT, per germline. The CDR3 sequence: CASEPRDRGGDTQYF. DNA for the CDR3: TGTGCCAGCGAACCCCGGGACAGGGGAGGAGATACGCAGTATTTT.

The J gene is TRBJ2-3, the V gene TRBV15; no definite D call. V lost 0 bases to trimming and J lost 0 bases, with 13 bases between them. This CDR3 has 17 residues. Looked up from germline, CDR1 is LNHNV and CDR2 is YYDKDF (reference sequence). The CDR3: CATSRDGWATSTDTQYF. The CDR3 DNA reads TGTGCCACCAGCAGAGATGGGTGGGCTACTAGCACAGATACGCAGTATTTT.

This sequence joins TRBV6-6 and TRBJ1-4, with D possibly TRBD1 on 5 matching bases. Germline CDR1 MNHNY, CDR2 SVGAGI (reference sequence). V was clipped by 7 bases and J by 5 bases, with 14 bases between them. The CDR3 is 14 residues long. The CDR3 sequence: CASKQGRRNEKLFF. The CDR3 region has the DNA TGTGCCAGCAAGCAGGGTAGGCGGAATGAAAAACTGTTTTTT.

This clonotype was observed a few times. This rearrangement joins TRBV7-2 to TRBJ2-1, with D uncertain. V dropped 0 bases and J dropped 0 bases, with 6 bases sitting between them. Germline V lookup: CDR1 SGHTA, CDR2 FQGNSA. The CDR3 is made up of 15 amino acids. In nucleotides, the CDR3 is TGTGCCAGCAGCTTAGCTGCAGCCTCCTACAATGAGCAGTTCTTC. This translates into CASSLAAASYNEQFF.

The rearrangement joins TRBV6-1 to TRBJ1-2, with D possibly TRBD1 on 5 matching bases. Germline CDR1 reads MNHNS; CDR2 reads SASEGT. This CDR3 is built from 12 residues. V gave up 2 bases and J gave up 6 bases, with 7 bases separating them. The DNA for the CDR3 is TGTGCCAGCAGTGAACGGGGCCATGGCTACACCTTC. It yields the protein CASSERGHGYTF.

The V and J genes are TRBV7-9 and TRBJ2-5; 9 bases are a match to TRBD1. The V and J ends lost 2 bases and 4 bases, in that order; junction bases with no gene match: 5. CDR3 length: 15 residues. Per germline, CDR1 SEHNR and CDR2 FQNEAQ (reference sequence). The CDR3 spells CASSLTGQGAETQYF. The CDR3 DNA follows: TGTGCCAGCAGCTTAACGGGACAGGGAGCAGAGACCCAGTACTTC. Looking up the rest from reference TRBV7-9 and TRBJ2-5 gives the full variable domain: DTGVSQNPRHKITKRGQNVTFRCDPISEHNRLYWYRQTLGQGPEFLTYFQNEAQLEKSRLLSDRFSAERPKGSFSTLEIQRTEQGDSAMYLCASSLTGQGAETQYFGPGTRLLVL.